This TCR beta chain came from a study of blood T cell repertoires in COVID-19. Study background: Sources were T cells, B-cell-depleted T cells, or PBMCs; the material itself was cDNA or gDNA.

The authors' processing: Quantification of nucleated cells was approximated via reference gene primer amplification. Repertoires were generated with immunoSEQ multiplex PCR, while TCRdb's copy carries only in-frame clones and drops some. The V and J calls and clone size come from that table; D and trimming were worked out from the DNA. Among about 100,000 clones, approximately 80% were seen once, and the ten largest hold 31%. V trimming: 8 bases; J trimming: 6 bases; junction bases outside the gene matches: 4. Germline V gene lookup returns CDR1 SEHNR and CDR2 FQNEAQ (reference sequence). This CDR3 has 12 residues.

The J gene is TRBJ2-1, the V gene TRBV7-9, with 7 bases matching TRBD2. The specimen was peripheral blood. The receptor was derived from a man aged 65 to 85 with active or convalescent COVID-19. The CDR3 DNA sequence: TGTGCCAGCGGGGGGGAGGTCAATGAGCAGTTCTTC. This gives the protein CASGGEVNEQFF.